Below, 24 T cell receptor beta chains from the same sample are listed, as sequenced in a study of neoadjuvant anti-PD-1 for oral cavity cancer. As to time point: after neoadjuvant nivolumab, at surgical resection. Sequencing used immunoSEQ multiplex PCR; TCRdb keeps in-frame clones, though not all of them. Found here are about 24,000 clones, more than 20% of them singletons; the top ten hold roughly 15%. The sequencing used tumor tissue, collected after nivolumab (anti-PD-1) treatment. The source of these receptors is a person aged 35-79 years with oral cavity squamous cell carcinoma.

In its sample, this clone was seen many times. This chain connects TRBV9 to TRBJ1-1, with D perhaps matching TRBD1 (6 bases). The CDR3 runs to 18 residues. Germline CDR1 reads SGDLS; CDR2 reads YYNGEE. The V gene lost 3 bases and the J gene lost 8 bases, with 29 bases spanning the gap. The CDR3 DNA is TGTGCCAGCAGCGACACTCAACTTCAGGGGAAAGGGGGATCCGAAGCTTTCTTT. This gives the protein CASSDTQLQGKGGSEAFF.

This clone was detected a few times. The chain employs TRBV11-1 and TRBJ1-1; D call uncertain. Germline loops: CDR1 SGHAT, CDR2 FQDESV (reference sequence). The V end lost 0 bases, the J end lost 4 bases, and 9 bases lay between the germline ends. CDR3 length equals 14 residues. The CDR3 sequence: CASSLAGGSTEAFF. CDR3 in DNA: TGTGCCAGCAGCTTAGCGGGAGGGAGCACTGAAGCTTTCTTT. The full variable domain, rest sourced from reference TRBV11-1 and TRBJ1-1, is EAEVAQSPRYKITEKSQAVAFWCDPISGHATLYWYRQILGQGPELLVQFQDESVVDDSQLPKDRFSAERLKGVDSTLKIQPAELGDSAMYLCASSLAGGSTEAFFGQGTRLTVV.

V gene TRBV6-5 combines with J gene TRBJ1-5; D not certain. The V end lost 0 bases, the J end lost 9 bases, and 6 bases lay between the germline ends. Per germline, CDR1 MNHEY and CDR2 SVGAGI. CDR3 length: 12 amino acids. The CDR3 sequence: CASSYSTGPQHF. As DNA, the CDR3 is TGTGCCAGCAGTTACTCGACGGGGCCCCAGCATTTT.

This clone counts as medium-sized. This chain's CDR3 is CASSTRPNSYEQYF. The CDR3 bases are TGTGCCAGCAGCACCAGACCCAACTCCTACGAGCAGTACTTC. This chain links TRBV7-6 with TRBJ2-7, with D uncertain. Germline CDR1 reads SGHVS; CDR2 reads FNYEAQ. V lost 5 bases, J lost 0 bases, and 11 bases lay in between. The CDR3 spans 14 residues.

In its sample, this clone was seen a few times. V gene TRBV18 combines with J gene TRBJ2-1; 8 bases match TRBD2. Germline CDR1 KGHSH, CDR2 LQKENI. The CDR3 covers 14 residues. The J segment lost 10 bases and the V segment lost 3 bases, leaving 8 bases of the junction unmatched. The DNA for the CDR3 is TGTGCCAGCTCACCGCCGGGGGGGCGCATGGAGCAGTTCTTC. Translating it yields CASSPPGGRMEQFF.

This clone was detected only a few times. V and J are TRBV5-1 and TRBJ1-4, with D unresolved. The CDR3 runs to 13 residues. Germline V gives CDR1 SGHRS, CDR2 YFSETQ. V was shortened by 3 bases and J by 6 bases, with 9 bases between the two germline ends. CDR3 nucleotide sequence: TGCGCCAGCAGCTCTTCGTCCGATGAAAAACTGTTTTTT. Protein product: CASSSSSDEKLFF. The full variable domain, its missing parts supplied by reference TRBV5-1 and TRBJ1-4, is KAGVTQTPRYLIKTRGQQVTLSCSPISGHRSVSWYQQTPGQGLQFLFEYFSETQRNKGNFPGRFSGRQFSNSRSEMNVSTLELGDSALYLCASSSSSDEKLFFGSGTQLSVL.

CDR3 region: CASSFSSSSGANVLTF. The DNA for the CDR3 is TGCGCCAGCAGCTTTTCGTCATCCTCTGGGGCCAACGTCCTGACTTTC. The V call is TRBV5-1, the J call TRBJ2-6; D call uncertain. This CDR3 has 16 residues. Per germline, CDR1 SGHRS and CDR2 YFSETQ. V was shortened by 2 bases and J by 0 bases, with 9 bases between the two germline ends.

The chain has TRBV11-2 and TRBJ2-1, with D hard to call. V lost 0 bases and J 0 bases, leaving 6 bases between the germline ends. The CDR3 runs to 15 residues. CDR1 is SGHAT and CDR2 is FQNNGV in the germline V gene. In nucleotides, the CDR3 is TGTGCCAGCAGCTTAGAGGTTTTCTCCTACAATGAGCAGTTCTTC. Translation gives CASSLEVFSYNEQFF.

The chain couples TRBV27 to TRBJ1-1; D is ambiguous. CDR1 MNHEY and CDR2 SMNVEV come from the germline V gene (reference sequence). The CDR3 consists of 13 residues. V gave up 4 bases and J gave up 1 base, with 7 bases separating them. The CDR3 bases are TGTGCCAGCAGTTGGGGTGGGAACACTGAAGCTTTCTTT. Its translation: CASSWGGNTEAFF.

CDR3 sequence (DNA): TGTGCCAGTAGCAAAACAGGGGTCTACGAGCAGTACTTC. Translating gives CASSKTGVYEQYF. The chain recombines TRBV19 with TRBJ2-7, with TRBD1 identical over 7 bases. The length of the CDR3 is 13 residues. Germline lookup yields CDR1 LNHDA and CDR2 SQIVND (reference sequence). The V segment lost 6 bases and the J segment 3 bases; nucleotides outside the gene matches: 5.

The rearrangement uses TRBV9 and TRBJ1-1; the D is unclear. This CDR3 has 13 amino acids. The V gene lost 4 bases and the J gene lost 9 bases, with 16 bases spanning the gap. Looked up from germline, CDR1 is SGDLS and CDR2 is YYNGEE. Here the CDR3 reads CASSPSDKGQAFF. In nucleotides, the CDR3 is TGTGCCAGCAGCCCCTCAGACAAGGGCCAAGCTTTCTTT.

V gene TRBV2 combines with J gene TRBJ1-4; D gene unclear. The V end was cut by 3 bases, the J end by 5 bases, with 13 bases between. The CDR3 spans 15 residues. The germline V gene has CDR1 SNHLY and CDR2 FYNNEI. The CDR3 sequence: CASSEMGRTNEKLFF. As DNA, the CDR3 is TGTGCCAGCAGTGAGATGGGAAGGACCAATGAAAAACTGTTTTTT.

This clone has more than one count but fewer than ten. The CDR3 DNA sequence: TGCGCCAGCAGCTCAGACAGGGGGCAAACTGAAGCTTTCTTT. It yields the protein CASSSDRGQTEAFF. This chain connects TRBV5-1 to TRBJ1-1; TRBD1 agrees at 10 bases. J lost 5 bases, V lost 3 bases, and 4 bases had no gene match. Looked up from germline, CDR1 is SGHRS and CDR2 is YFSETQ. There are 14 residues in the CDR3.

V usage is TRBV6-6 and J usage is TRBJ1-2; D is possibly TRBD1 (5 bases). Germline V CDR1 and CDR2: MNHNY, SVGAGI (reference sequence). Trimming shortened V by 5 bases and J by 6 bases, and 13 bases separated the two germline ends. The CDR3 contains 13 residues. The CDR3 protein is CASSQDMKNGYTF. The CDR3 bases are TGTGCCAGCAGTCAGGACATGAAAAATGGCTACACCTTC.

The chain joins TRBV25-1 to TRBJ1-1; D not certain. Germline CDR1 is MGHDK and CDR2 is SYGVNS. Trimming cost V 9 bases and J 11 bases, with 28 bases left between them. This CDR3 has 15 amino acids. This chain's CDR3 is CASREAGRGLGRAFF. The CDR3 DNA follows: TGTGCCAGTAGAGAGGCTGGGAGAGGGTTGGGTCGTGCTTTCTTT.

This clone was counted a few times. The V gene is TRBV18, the J gene TRBJ1-4; a possible D gene is TRBD1 (5 bases). Between the trimmed V and J ends, which lost 3 bases and 0 bases, there was a span of 5 bases. This CDR3 spans 14 amino acids. Germline V gives CDR1 KGHSH, CDR2 LQKENI. CDR3 DNA sequence: TGTGCCAGCTCACCGACAGCAACTAATGAAAAACTGTTTTTT. It codes for CASSPTATNEKLFF.

The chain recombines TRBV19 with TRBJ2-7; 7 bases align to TRBD2. The CDR3 has 12 residues. The V segment lost 2 bases and the J segment 5 bases; nucleotides outside the gene matches: 0. CDR1 and CDR2 (germline): LNHDA, SQIVND (reference sequence). The CDR3 bases are TGTGCCAGTAGTATAAGCGGGAACGAGCAGTACTTC. It codes for CASSISGNEQYF.

The V gene is TRBV7-9, the J gene TRBJ2-7; 7 bases agree with TRBD1. The CDR3 runs 14 residues. In germline, CDR1 is SEHNR, CDR2 FQNEAQ (reference sequence). Unmatched junction bases numbered 5, after V lost 4 bases and J lost 2 bases. The CDR3 is CASSYQDRTYEQYF. The CDR3 coding sequence is TGTGCCAGCAGCTACCAGGACAGGACCTACGAGCAGTACTTC.

The chain combines TRBV5-1 with TRBJ2-1; 11 bases match TRBD2. In germline, CDR1 is SGHRS, CDR2 YFSETQ. This CDR3 comprises 15 residues. V gave up 2 bases and J gave up 6 bases; unmatched junction bases: 4. CDR3 protein: CASSFAGTSGNEQFF. In DNA, the CDR3 is TGCGCCAGCAGCTTCGCCGGGACTAGCGGCAATGAGCAGTTCTTC.

The chain combines TRBV18 with TRBJ1-1, with TRBD1 matching 9 bases. The CDR3 runs 16 residues. Germline CDR1 reads KGHSH; CDR2 reads LQKENI. With 0 bases clipped from V and 3 bases from J, the junction kept 5 bases outside the gene matches. CDR3 coding DNA: TGTGCCAGCTCACCACCGGCCAGGACAGGGGACACTGAAGCTTTCTTT. Translated, it gives CASSPPARTGDTEAFF.

The rearrangement joins TRBV2 to TRBJ1-6; D gene uncertain. Germline assignment: CDR1 SNHLY and CDR2 FYNNEI. The length of the CDR3 is 12 residues. V dropped 4 bases and J dropped 8 bases, with 6 bases sitting between them. CDR3: CASSVSYSPLHF. The CDR3 nucleotides are TGTGCCAGCAGTGTTTCTTATTCACCCCTCCACTTT. Looking up the rest from reference TRBV2 and TRBJ1-6 gives the full variable domain: EPEVTQTPSHQVTQMGQEVILRCVPISNHLYFYWYRQILGQKVEFLVSFYNNEISEKSEIFDDQFSVERPDGSNFTLKIRSTKLEDSAMYFCASSVSYSPLHFGNGTRLTVT.

The gene calls are TRBV27 and TRBJ2-1, with TRBD2 matching 10 bases. CDR1 is MNHEY, CDR2 SMNVEV, per germline (reference sequence). The CDR3 has 16 amino acids. The trim removed 8 bases at V and 10 bases at J, leaving 17 bases unmatched. The CDR3 DNA sequence: TGTGCCAGCCCCCGGGATGGTCTAGCGGGAGATGGAGAGCAGTTCTTC. Translation: CASPRDGLAGDGEQFF.

This clone was counted only a few times. J is TRBJ2-5 and V is TRBV9; D not certain. This CDR3 is built from 11 residues. Trimming removed 4 bases at V and 1 base at J, with 2 bases between. The germline V gene encodes CDR1 SGDLS and CDR2 YYNGEE. The chain's CDR3 is CASSPQETQYF. CDR3 nucleotide sequence: TGTGCCAGCAGCCCCCAAGAGACCCAGTACTTC.

This clone turned up a few times. CDR3 in amino acids: CASSLEAQETQYF. CDR3 coding DNA: TGTGCCAGCAGCTTGGAAGCCCAAGAGACCCAGTACTTC. The chain recombines TRBV11-3 with TRBJ2-5; D unclear. CDR1 is SGHNT, CDR2 YENEEA, per germline. The V and J ends lost 3 bases and 1 base respectively, with 6 bases between them. The CDR3 covers 13 residues.